This T cell receptor (beta chain) was documented in a study of blood T cell repertoires in COVID-19. Study summary: Samples representing acute and convalescent COVID-19 were sourced from the United States, Italy and Spain. Sample material is recorded as cDNA or gDNA derived from T cells, B-cell-depleted T cells, or PBMCs.

Sequencing used immunoSEQ multiplex PCR; TCRdb keeps in-frame clones, though not all of them. This table holds 200,000 to 250,000 clones, about nine tenths found once. Trimming removed 1 base at V and 0 bases at J, with 10 bases between. The CDR3 is 17 amino acids. The V gene's germline CDR1 is KGHSH and CDR2 LQKENI. Seattle participants joined during active infection and were tracked over time. The sequencing input was peripheral blood. This TCR was sampled from a man aged 25 to 45 with COVID-19, enrolled during active disease. V and J are TRBV18 and TRBJ2-6; D is undetermined. The CDR3 region is CASSPRRPISGANVLTF. DNA for the CDR3: TGTGCCAGCTCACCACGCAGGCCGATCTCTGGGGCCAACGTCCTGACTTTC.